This T cell receptor beta chain comes out of a study of blood T cell repertoires in COVID-19 (dated by TCRdb to 2020 to 2022). In the study overall: Samples covering the acute and convalescent phases of COVID-19 were provided by collaborators in the United States, Italy and Spain. The material from the prospective study consisted of cDNA or gDNA derived from T cells, B-cell-depleted T cells, or PBMCs. Subjects who had been exposed to COVID-19, were actively infected with it, or had recovered from it provided the deeply sampled blood TCRbeta repertoires that made up the dataset. A freely available public database, intended as a resource for researchers studying the immune response to SARS-CoV-2, is where the repertoires were released. Samples were obtained from the ongoing ImmuneRACE study (first 160 participants) and from about 1,300 subjects provided by 6 global collaborators. Nearly every sample came with metadata listing a de-identified subject ID, COVID-19 status, age in years and sex. Where available, HLA class I and class II types were obtained from metadata supplied by the sample provider rather than from assay-based typing. What the work shows at the level of the full study, not this receptor alone: How much clinical and demographic metadata was included differed by source and by participant, and the metadata was provided uncurated.

TCRbeta CDR3 regions were amplified from genomic DNA using the immunoSEQ Assay, a bias-controlled multiplex PCR. The authors' pipeline ran thus. The number of nucleated cells in each sample was estimated by amplification of reference gene primers within the assay. To quantify the absolute abundance of each unique TCRbeta CDR3 rearrangement, sequence reads were collapsed and filtered. Productive Simpson clonality was computed per sample as the square root of Simpson's diversity index over productive rearrangements. Held by TCRdb, this immuneACCESS table contains in-frame sequences only and omits some clones. Under half of the omission traces to an unresolved V gene where checked; the cause of the rest is unknown. D and trimming come from the DNA, and the V and J calls and clone size come from that table. Here the sample has more than 110,000 clones; 80% to 85% occur a single time. The top ten clonotypes cover 4% of the sample.

Comment on this clone: This clone's antigen is unknown. Base qualities are not provided; no much larger clone lies one nucleotide away.

From a lookup of the germline V gene (reference sequence), CDR1 and CDR2 are SGHNT and YYREEE. V loses 4 bases, J loses 4 bases, and the germline ends lie 11 bases apart. Spanning cysteine to phenylalanine, the CDR3 consists of 13 amino acids. Only CDR3 DNA is held: 39 bases, read in frame from base 1. Collaborating institutions collected whole blood in K2EDTA tubes following their own protocols. For TCRbeta analysis, collaborators shipped samples as frozen whole blood, isolated PBMCs, or DNA extracted from either of those sample types. The chain uses TRBV5-4 and TRBJ1-2; TRBD1 is perhaps the D gene, given 6 matching bases. The source of this sequence is an older woman with acute or convalescent COVID-19. Sequenced sample: peripheral blood. In nucleotide form, the sequence is TGTGCCAGCAGCCAGGACAGTCTCTATGGCTACACCTTC. Its translation is CASSQDSLYGYTF.